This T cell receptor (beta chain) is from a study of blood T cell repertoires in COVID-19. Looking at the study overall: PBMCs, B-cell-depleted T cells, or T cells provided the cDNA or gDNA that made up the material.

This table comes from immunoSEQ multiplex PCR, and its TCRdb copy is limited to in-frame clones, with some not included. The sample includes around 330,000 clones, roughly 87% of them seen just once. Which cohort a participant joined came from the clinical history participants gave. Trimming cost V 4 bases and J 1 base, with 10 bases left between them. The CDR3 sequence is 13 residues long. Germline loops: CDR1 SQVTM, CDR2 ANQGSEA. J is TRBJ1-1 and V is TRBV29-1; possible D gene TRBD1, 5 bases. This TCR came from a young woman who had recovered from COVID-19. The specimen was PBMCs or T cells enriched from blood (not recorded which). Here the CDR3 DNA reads TGCAGCGTTGCCGGCAGGGAGAACACTGAAGCTTTCTTT. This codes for CSVAGRENTEAFF.